This T cell receptor beta chain emerged from a study of T cells in Graves' hyperthyroidism and ophthalmopathy. This clonotype was counted ten times or more. The TCR beta CDR3 regions underwent amplification using RNA transcripts as the source. HTBI primers drove first-round RT-PCR of the TCR CDR3. MiXCR, applied by TCRdb to the multiplex PCR reads, yields one record per CDR3 protein. The sample shows 450,000 to 650,000 distinct CDR3 sequences, more than 20% of them seen only once. Diagnosis rested on symptoms, serum thyroxine and TRAb, thyroid ultrasound, and orbital computed tomography. The V and J ends lost 1 base and 7 bases respectively, with 10 bases between them. In germline, CDR1 is SQVTM, CDR2 ANQGSEA. The CDR3 loop spans 12 amino acids.

This TCR derives from a man between 18 and 29 years old with Graves' hyperthyroidism. The sample comprised blood. This chain links TRBV29-1 with TRBJ1-1; D unresolved. The CDR3 protein is CSVEVPDIEAFF. CDR3 DNA: TGCAGCGTTGAAGTCCCAGACATTGAAGCTTTCTTT.